The 7 T cell receptor beta chains in this list originate from one sample, sequenced in a study of blood T cell repertoires in COVID-19. Clones were read by immunoSEQ multiplex PCR, and TCRdb kept only the in-frame ones, dropping some. The repertoire includes 100,000 or so clones, about 80% of them detected once, and 15% to 20% sits in the top ten. The sample was peripheral blood. The receptors here all came from a woman between 70 and 85 years old with acute or convalescent COVID-19.

This chain links TRBV30 with TRBJ2-7, with unresolved D. The CDR3 is 13 amino acids. Germline V CDR1 and CDR2: GTSNPN, SVGIG (reference sequence). Trimming stripped 0 bases from V and 7 bases from J, with 13 bases between. CDR3 residues: CAWSVDLSTEQYF. For the CDR3, the DNA is TGTGCCTGGAGTGTAGATCTCTCTACTGAGCAGTACTTC. The full variable domain, with the rest looked up from reference TRBV30 and TRBJ2-7, is SQTIHQWPATLVQPVGSPLSLECTVEGTSNPNLYWYRQAAGRGLQLLFYSVGIGQISSEVPQNLSASRPQDRQFILSSKKLLLSDSGFYLCAWSVDLSTEQYFGPGTRLTVT.

The V call is TRBV5-1, the J call TRBJ2-1, with 9 bases identical to TRBD2. This CDR3 contains 15 residues. Looked up from germline, CDR1 is SGHRS and CDR2 is YFSETQ. J lost 5 bases, V lost 4 bases, and 7 bases had no gene match. DNA of the CDR3: TGCGCCAGCAGCCAAGCGGGGGGTTCCCACAATGAGCAGTTCTTC. Encoded protein: CASSQAGGSHNEQFF.

V and J are TRBV5-1 and TRBJ2-2; D is uncertain. Germline-derived CDR1 and CDR2 are SGHRS and YFSETQ. There are 15 residues in the CDR3. V lost 1 base to trimming and J lost 6 bases, with 13 bases between them. The CDR3 reads CASSLYPYMAGELFF. The CDR3 DNA sequence: TGCGCCAGCAGCTTGTACCCATACATGGCCGGGGAGCTGTTTTTT.

The chain employs TRBV10-2 and TRBJ1-5, with 7 positions matching TRBD1. Germline V gene data show CDR1 as WSHSY and CDR2 as SAAADI. CDR3 length equals 15 residues. V lost 2 bases to trimming and J lost 1 base; unmatched junction nucleotides: 2. The DNA of the CDR3 is TGCGCCAGCAGTGAGGACAGGGTAAGCAATCAGCCCCAGCATTTT. It translates to CASSEDRVSNQPQHF.

This rearrangement joins TRBV13 to TRBJ2-1; the match to TRBD2 covers 9 bases. V gave up 0 bases and J gave up 0 bases; unmatched junction bases: 9. Germline values: CDR1 PRHDT, CDR2 FYEKMQ (reference sequence). This CDR3 comprises 19 residues. CDR3 sequence reads: CASSLGFSGGWSSYNEQFF. The DNA for the CDR3 is TGTGCCAGCAGCTTAGGTTTTAGCGGGGGTTGGAGCTCCTACAATGAGCAGTTCTTC.

CDR3 nucleotides: TGCGCCAGCAGCTTGCGGGGGAACACTGAAGCTTTCTTT. Protein: CASSLRGNTEAFF. The genes are TRBV5-1 and TRBJ1-1, with D unclear. Trimming took off 1 base at V and 1 base at J, with 5 bases between the two ends. The CDR3 extends over 13 amino acids. Germline lookup yields CDR1 SGHRS and CDR2 YFSETQ.

The V gene is TRBV15, the J gene TRBJ1-5, with 7 nucleotides matching TRBD1. Germline V lookup: CDR1 LNHNV, CDR2 YYDKDF (reference sequence). The V gene end was trimmed by 1 base and the J gene end by 7 bases; junction bases not matched to a gene: 7. This CDR3 has 15 residues. The CDR3 nucleotides are TGTGCCACCAGCAGAGTGGTGTCAGGGGGGCAGCCCCAGCATTTT. Translating it yields CATSRVVSGGQPQHF.